Presented here are 17 T cell receptor beta chains from one specimen sequenced in a study of T cells in localized non-small cell lung cancer. Here immunoSEQ multiplex PCR was the method, and the copy in TCRdb shows in-frame clones only, minus some. The data show 100,000 to 150,000 clones, around 89% seen once. Material: peripheral blood, obtained before any cancer treatment. These receptors came from a female donor aged 60 or older with stage I lung adenocarcinoma.

This chain links TRBV27 with TRBJ2-5; D uncertain. CDR1 and CDR2 from the germline V gene are MNHEY and SMNVEV (reference sequence). Trimming removed 3 bases from V and 1 base from J, with 6 bases in between. The CDR3 consists of 13 residues. The CDR3 reads CASSFTVQETQYF. The DNA for the CDR3 is TGTGCCAGCAGTTTCACAGTCCAAGAGACCCAGTACTTC.

The chain couples TRBV29-1 to TRBJ1-4; D is ambiguous. Deletions cut 5 bases from V and 5 bases from J, with 9 bases between. This CDR3 is 12 amino acids long. The germline CDR1 and CDR2 sequences are SQVTM and ANQGSEA. The CDR3 reads CSVQAPNEKLFF. The CDR3, as DNA: TGCAGCGTTCAAGCCCCAAATGAAAAACTGTTTTTT.

The chain joins TRBV6-1 to TRBJ2-7; TRBD1 agrees at 9 bases. V shed 6 bases and J 3 bases; nucleotides not matched to a gene: 6. Germline CDR1 MNHNS, CDR2 SASEGT. CDR3 length: 14 amino acids. Written as DNA, the CDR3 is TGTGCCAGCAGAGGGACAGGGTTCGGCTACGAGCAGTACTTC. It translates to CASRGTGFGYEQYF.

This rearrangement joins TRBV11-1 to TRBJ2-6; 7 bases are shared with TRBD2. This CDR3 contains 17 residues. Trimming removed 0 bases from V and 0 bases from J; junction bases left unmatched: 2. Germline assignment: CDR1 SGHAT and CDR2 FQDESV (reference sequence). CDR3 sequence (DNA): TGTGCCAGCAGCTTAGCAGCGGGGAGCTCTGGGGCCAACGTCCTGACTTTC. Translating gives CASSLAAGSSGANVLTF.

The chain employs TRBV4-2 and TRBJ2-1; D unresolved. Trimming took off 4 bases at V and 1 base at J, with 11 bases between the two ends. Germline CDR1 LGHNA, CDR2 YNFKEQ. The CDR3 covers 15 residues. The CDR3 spells CASSPFPRSYNEQFF. The DNA of the CDR3 is TGTGCCAGCAGCCCTTTCCCCCGGTCCTACAATGAGCAGTTCTTC.

The chain recombines TRBV28 with TRBJ2-7; TRBD1 matches at 8 bases. The V segment lost 5 bases and the J segment 4 bases; nucleotides outside the gene matches: 4. CDR3 size: 13 residues. The V gene's germline CDR1 is MDHEN and CDR2 SYDVKM. This CDR3 is CASSDRGGYEQYF. The CDR3 DNA follows: TGTGCCAGCAGTGACAGGGGAGGTTACGAGCAGTACTTC.

The chain uses TRBV18 and TRBJ2-5; D is perhaps TRBD1 (6 bases). The germline V and J ends were trimmed by 3 bases and 1 base, with 15 bases remaining between them. Germline loops: CDR1 KGHSH, CDR2 LQKENI. The length of the CDR3 is 16 residues. This CDR3 reads CASSPTGSQIQETQYF. The CDR3 nucleotides read TGTGCCAGCTCACCGACAGGTTCGCAGATCCAAGAGACCCAGTACTTC. Using reference TRBV18 and TRBJ2-5 for the parts outside the CDR3, the full variable domain is NAGVMQNPRHLVRRRGQEARLRCSPMKGHSHVYWYRQLPEEGLKFMVYLQKENIIDESGMPKERFSAEFPKEGPSILRIQQVVRGDSAAYFCASSPTGSQIQETQYFGPGTRLLVL.

The V and J genes are TRBV7-9 and TRBJ2-7, with 10 bases fitting TRBD2. This CDR3 spans 15 amino acids. Trimming removed 4 bases from V and 0 bases from J; junction bases left unmatched: 3. CDR1 and CDR2 (germline): SEHNR, FQNEAQ (reference sequence). CDR3 DNA sequence: TGTGCCAGCAGCTACACTAGCGGGGCCTCCTACGAGCAGTACTTC. This sequence encodes CASSYTSGASYEQYF. Full variable domain (remainder filled in from reference TRBV7-9 and TRBJ2-7): DTGVSQNPRHKITKRGQNVTFRCDPISEHNRLYWYRQTLGQGPEFLTYFQNEAQLEKSRLLSDRFSAERPKGSFSTLEIQRTEQGDSAMYLCASSYTSGASYEQYFGPGTRLTVT.

This clone was seen a handful of times. The chain couples TRBV19 to TRBJ1-1; possible D gene TRBD1, 5 bases. There are 13 residues in the CDR3. The V end lost 1 base, the J end lost 8 bases, and 11 bases lay between the germline ends. Germline-derived CDR1 and CDR2 are LNHDA and SQIVND (reference sequence). The CDR3 sequence: CASSIVRGTEAFF. The CDR3, as DNA: TGTGCCAGTAGTATAGTGAGGGGAACGGAAGCTTTCTTT. Full variable domain (missing parts from reference TRBV19 and TRBJ1-1): DGGITQSPKYLFRKEGQNVTLSCEQNLNHDAMYWYRQDPGQGLRLIYYSQIVNDFQKGDIAEGYSVSREKKESFPLTVTSAQKNPTAFYLCASSIVRGTEAFFGQGTRLTVV.

A few counts support this clone. CDR3 nucleotide sequence: TGTGCCAGCAGTTCAATGGCAGGGCGGTATGGCTACACCTTC. Translating gives CASSSMAGRYGYTF. The chain links TRBV27 to TRBJ1-2, with D maybe TRBD1 (5 bases). Trimming left V 4 bases short and J 5 bases short, with 14 bases between. Germline values: CDR1 MNHEY, CDR2 SMNVEV (reference sequence). CDR3 length: 14 residues.

J is TRBJ2-2 and V is TRBV20-1; the D is unclear. This CDR3 is 11 amino acids long. Germline lookup yields CDR1 DFQATT and CDR2 SNEGSKA (reference sequence). With 4 bases removed from V and 5 bases from J, the gap between germline ends came to 5 bases. DNA of the CDR3: TGCAGTGCTACTTCTACCGGGGAGCTGTTTTTT. Its protein is CSATSTGELFF.

The chain has TRBV5-5 and TRBJ1-4, with D perhaps TRBD1 (5 bases). The CDR3 covers 13 residues. Germline CDR1 and CDR2: SGHKS and YYEKEE (reference sequence). The V end lost 4 bases, the J end lost 8 bases, and 12 bases lay between the germline ends. The CDR3 sequence is CASSGGVREKLFF. CDR3 DNA: TGTGCCAGCAGCGGGGGAGTACGGGAAAAACTGTTTTTT.

The V gene is TRBV6-1, the J gene TRBJ2-7, with D tentatively TRBD2 (5 bases). Germline V gene sequence: CDR1 MNHNS, CDR2 SASEGT. The length of the CDR3 is 15 residues. Trimming took off 3 bases at V and 5 bases at J, with 17 bases between the two ends. CDR3 DNA: TGTGCCAGCAGTGAGTCTGGGCCAAGCGGCCACGAGCAGTACTTC. Protein product: CASSESGPSGHEQYF.

The J gene is TRBJ2-7, the V gene TRBV10-3; TRBD1 is a possible D gene (5 bases). There are 14 residues in the CDR3. CDR1 is ENHRY, CDR2 SYGVKD, per germline. The ends were cut back, 6 bases at V and 4 bases at J, with 16 bases in the middle. In DNA form, the CDR3 reads TGTGCCATCAGGGATGGTAACAGGTTTTACGAGCAGTACTTC. Amino acid sequence: CAIRDGNRFYEQYF.

The chain recombines TRBV19 with TRBJ2-1; the D is unclear. Trimming removed 4 bases from V and 16 bases from J, with 17 bases in between. This CDR3 is 12 amino acids long. The germline V gene encodes CDR1 LNHDA and CDR2 SQIVND (reference sequence). This chain's CDR3 is CASSTSGGLHFF. DNA for the CDR3: TGTGCCAGTAGTACCTCAGGCGGATTGCACTTCTTC.

The chain recombines TRBV11-1 with TRBJ2-3; D gene uncertain. The germline V gene encodes CDR1 SGHAT and CDR2 FQDESV (reference sequence). The CDR3 spans 16 residues. Trimming left V 5 bases short and J 2 bases short, with 17 bases between. For the CDR3, the DNA is TGTGCCAGCAGCCTAGGATGGATCGGTACCACAGATACGCAGTATTTT. It translates to CASSLGWIGTTDTQYF.

This chain connects TRBV7-8 to TRBJ1-3; TRBD1 is a possible D gene (6 bases). Germline CDR1 SGHVS, CDR2 FQNEAQ. V dropped 4 bases and J dropped 0 bases, with 10 bases sitting between them. This CDR3 has 15 residues. CDR3 amino acids: CASSSGAFSGNTIYF. The CDR3 coding sequence is TGTGCCAGCAGCTCAGGGGCCTTCTCTGGAAACACCATATATTTT.